Listed below are T cell receptor beta chains from one sample, sequenced in a study of T cells in localized non-small cell lung cancer. Repertoires were generated with immunoSEQ multiplex PCR, while TCRdb's copy carries only in-frame clones and drops some. The sample has 20,000 to 25,000 clones, 70% to 90% seen once; the top ten hold under 7.5%. Material: peripheral blood, obtained before any cancer treatment. These receptors were collected from a male donor at least 60 years old with stage I squamous cell lung carcinoma. Both conserved end residues are part of each CDR3. A D gene is named only where the DNA matches it firmly. Part of the rows lack a size; the others show once, few, many or a class for expanded clones.

NA	TRBV6-5	TRBJ1-5	NA	TGTGCCAGCAGTTACTCTTGGGGGGTCGATCAGCCCCAGCATTTT	CASSYSWGVDQPQHF
TRBD1	TRBV2	TRBJ1-1	NA	TGTGCCAGCAGTGGGGACAGGTTTCCTGGGGCAGCTTTCTTT	CASSGDRFPGAAFF
NA	TRBV11-2	TRBJ2-7	NA	TGTGCCAGCAGGTACGCCTACGAGCAGTACTTC	CASRYAYEQYF
NA	TRBV2	TRBJ1-2	NA	TGTGCCAGCAGTGAAGCCGCACGGAGGACCTATGGCTACACCTTC	CASSEAARRTYGYTF
TRBD1	TRBV5-4	TRBJ1-2	NA	TGTGCCAGCAGCCCCGGACAGGCCCAGGTCTGGGCTGGCTACACCTTC	CASSPGQAQVWAGYTF
NA	TRBV21-1	TRBJ1-3	NA	TGTGCCAGCAGCGATTCTGGACTGGACTCTGGAAACACCATATATTTT	CASSDSGLDSGNTIYF
NA	TRBV6-4	TRBJ1-2	NA	TGTGCCAGCAGCAGGGACACCAACTATGGCTACACCTTC	CASSRDTNYGYTF
TRBD1	TRBV19	TRBJ1-4	NA	TGTGCCAGTAGTTCGCCGGGACAGGTCGCCGAAAAACTGTTTTTT	CASSSPGQVAEKLFF
NA	TRBV5-3	TRBJ1-5	once	TGTGCCAGAAGCTACTTTTTCCCCCAGCATTTT	CARSYFFPQHF
NA	TRBV5-1	TRBJ2-7	NA	TGCGCCAGCAGCTTCGGACTGAGGGGCGTCGGGGAGCAGTACTTC	CASSFGLRGVGEQYF
TRBD1	TRBV30	TRBJ1-6	NA	TGTGCCTGCGAACCGGGACAGGGTTGGGGGTCACCCCTCCACTTT	CACEPGQGWGSPLHF
NA	TRBV6-6	TRBJ1-4	NA	TGTGCCAGCAGTTACCCGAGAGCAACTAATGAAAAACTGTTTTTT	CASSYPRATNEKLFF
TRBD1	TRBV6-6	TRBJ1-6	NA	TGTGCCAGCAGTTGGGGGGACAGGGGGGATTCACCCCTCCACTTT	CASSWGDRGDSPLHF
NA	TRBV7-3	TRBJ2-6	NA	TGTGCCAGCAGCTTCTTCAGGTCTGGGGCCAACGTCCTGACTTTC	CASSFFRSGANVLTF
NA	TRBV27	TRBJ2-4	NA	TGTGCCAGCAGACTCTTTGGCACAGGCCTAGCCAAAAACATTCAGTACTTC	CASRLFGTGLAKNIQYF
NA	TRBV7-3	TRBJ1-2	few	TGTGCCAGCAGCTTAGGGGTTGTGGACGGCTACACCTTC	CASSLGVVDGYTF
TRBD1	TRBV9	TRBJ2-7	NA	TGTGCCAGCAGCGCGACAGGGGGCTCCTACGAGCAGTACTTC	CASSATGGSYEQYF
TRBD1	TRBV6-1	TRBJ2-3	NA	TGTGCCATTACAGGGGGCGTAACAGATACGCAGTATTTT	CAITGGVTDTQYF
NA	TRBV5-6	TRBJ2-5	NA	TGTGCCAGCAGCTTGCCCGGGGTAGGACAAGAGACCCAGTACTTC	CASSLPGVGQETQYF
NA	TRBV9	TRBJ2-7	NA	TGTGCCAGCAGCGTCCAGGGTGCGGCCTACGAGCAGTACTTC	CASSVQGAAYEQYF
NA	TRBV30	TRBJ2-4	NA	TGTGCCTGGAGTCTAGGGGGGCCCCAGAGAGCCAAAAACATTCAGTACTTC	CAWSLGGPQRAKNIQYF
NA	TRBV27	TRBJ1-6	NA	TGTGCCAGCAGTTCAACGGGACACTATAATTCACCCCTCCACTTT	CASSSTGHYNSPLHF
NA	TRBV6-4	TRBJ1-2	NA	TGTGCCAGCAGCCCGGAACCTAACTATGGCTACACCTTC	CASSPEPNYGYTF
NA	TRBV7-9	TRBJ2-5	NA	TGTGCCAGCAGCTTAGCCGGGGGCGAGAGGCAGGAGACCCAGTACTTC	CASSLAGGERQETQYF
TRBD1	TRBV6-6	TRBJ1-6	NA	TGTGCCAGCAGTCCCGGACAGGGGCGTAATTCACCCCTCCACTTT	CASSPGQGRNSPLHF
TRBD1	TRBV19	TRBJ2-7	NA	TGTGCCAGTAGTCCCTGGACAGGGGAGGGCGAGCAGTACTTC	CASSPWTGEGEQYF
NA	TRBV7-9	TRBJ1-6	NA	TGTGCCAGCAGCTTATCGCCCTCGCCACCCCTCCACTTT	CASSLSPSPPLHF
NA	TRBV29-1	TRBJ2-5	NA	TGCAGCGTTGAAGAAGACAGGGAGACCCAGTACTTC	CSVEEDRETQYF
NA	TRBV7-8	TRBJ1-1	NA	TGTGCCAGCAGCCGATCAGGGAACACTGAAGCTTTCTTT	CASSRSGNTEAFF
NA	TRBV4-1	TRBJ2-5	NA	TGCGCCAGCAGCCAAGAGTGGGGGGCCGGGATAGAGACCCAGTACTTC	CASSQEWGAGIETQYF
NA	TRBV5-1	TRBJ1-5	NA	TGCGCCAGCAGCTTGGAAGTCGGTCAGCCCCAGCATTTT	CASSLEVGQPQHF
NA	TRBV5-1	TRBJ2-1	NA	TGCGCCAGCAGCTTGGAGGGGACTCACGTCAATAAGCAGTTCTTC	CASSLEGTHVNKQFF
NA	TRBV6-1	TRBJ1-6	NA	TGTGCCAGCAGTGGGGAACGAGGCTCCTATAATTCACCCCTCCACTTT	CASSGERGSYNSPLHF
NA	TRBV18	TRBJ2-7	once	TGTGCCAGCTCAACGACGGGTCCCTACGAGCAGTACTTC	CASSTTGPYEQYF
TRBD1	TRBV15	TRBJ2-1	NA	TGTGCCACCAGCAGAGGGCCAGGGGGCGCAGTGAATGAGCAGTTCTTC	CATSRGPGGAVNEQFF
NA	TRBV19	TRBJ1-4	NA	TGTGCCAGTAGTCTTCCCCTAGCGGGAGCAACTAATGAAAAACTGTTTTTT	CASSLPLAGATNEKLFF
NA	TRBV10-3	TRBJ1-1	few	TGTGCCATCAGTTCGGACGTCCCTGAAGCTTTCTTT	CAISSDVPEAFF